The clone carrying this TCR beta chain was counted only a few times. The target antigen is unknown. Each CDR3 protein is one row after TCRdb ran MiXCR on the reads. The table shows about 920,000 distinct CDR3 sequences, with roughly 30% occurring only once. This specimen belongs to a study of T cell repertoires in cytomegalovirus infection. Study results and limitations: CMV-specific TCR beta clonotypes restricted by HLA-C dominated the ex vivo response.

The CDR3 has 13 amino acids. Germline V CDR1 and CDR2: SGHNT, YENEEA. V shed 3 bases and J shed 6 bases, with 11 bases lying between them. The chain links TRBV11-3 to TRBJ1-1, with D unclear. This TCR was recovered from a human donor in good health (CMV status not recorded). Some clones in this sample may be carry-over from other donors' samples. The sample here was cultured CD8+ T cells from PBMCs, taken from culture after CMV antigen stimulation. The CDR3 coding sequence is TGTGCCAGCAGCTTTTCCAGGTCGGCTGAAGCTTTCTTT. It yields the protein CASSFSRSAEAFF.